The 4 T cell receptor beta chains below come from one sample, sequenced in a study of CD8+CD57+ T cells in acquired aplastic anemia. Individuals selected for sequencing had exhibited CD8+CD57+ cell expansion on flow cytometry. Genomic DNA acted as the template from which TCR beta VDJ combination and CDR3 sequence profiling were carried out. TCRdb re-derived calls from the reads in MiXCR, one entry per CDR3 protein. The table includes 160,000 or so distinct CDR3 sequences, around half detected once. The sequencing input was sorted CD4+, CD8+, or CD8+CD57+ T cells (not recorded which) from PBMCs. The receptors here all came from a human donor with aplastic anemia.

To note about this clonotype: Possible read error: a much larger clone is one base away. The V call is TRBV5-5, the J call TRBJ2-7; 9 bases fit TRBD1. Unmatched junction bases numbered 8, after V lost 3 bases and J lost 4 bases. The germline gives CDR1 SGHKS, CDR2 YYEKEE (reference sequence). The CDR3 covers 15 residues. The CDR3 sequence is CASSSFDRGRYEQYF. The CDR3 nucleotides are TGTGCCAGCAGCTCGTTTGACAGGGGGAGGTACGAGCAGTACTTC.

This clonotype was found many times. The genes are TRBV6-1 and TRBJ2-2, with D maybe TRBD1 (6 bases). V shed 8 bases and J shed 2 bases, with 12 bases lying between them. Germline CDR1 reads MNHNS; CDR2 reads SASEGT. The CDR3 loop spans 14 amino acids. In nucleotides, the CDR3 is TGTGCCAGCGGACCAGGGGCTAACACCGGGGAGCTGTTTTTT. Encoded protein: CASGPGANTGELFF.

J is TRBJ2-7 and V is TRBV6-2 or TRBV6-3, with D hard to call. CDR1 MNHEY and CDR2 SVGEGT come from the germline V gene. CDR3 length: 16 residues. With 6 bases removed from V and 3 bases from J, the gap between germline ends came to 21 bases. This CDR3 is CASSKAWLEVGYEQYF. The CDR3 DNA follows: TGTGCCAGCAGCAAGGCCTGGCTCGAAGTGGGCTACGAGCAGTACTTC.

The chain carries TRBV10-3 and TRBJ2-1; D may be TRBD2 (6 bases). V shed 2 bases and J shed 1 base, with 12 bases lying between them. Germline V gene lookup returns CDR1 ENHRY and CDR2 SYGVKD. This CDR3 spans 16 amino acids. The CDR3 here is CAISEGHGGSYNEQFF. The CDR3 bases are TGTGCCATCAGTGAGGGACACGGGGGATCCTACAATGAGCAGTTCTTC.